This T cell receptor (beta chain) is drawn from a study of T cells in tuberculosis. This CDR3 has 15 residues. Repertoires were generated with immunoSEQ multiplex PCR, while TCRdb's copy carries only in-frame clones and drops some. The table has about 25,000 clones, around nine tenths seen once. This receptor was obtained from a donor aged 10-35 years with latent tuberculosis or without tuberculosis infection. Some clones in this sample may be carry-over from other donors' samples. The V and J genes are TRBV12-2 and TRBJ2-3; the D call in the table, TRBD2, was not verified against the DNA. TRBV12-2 is a listed pseudogene. Sequencing used PBMCs. CDR3 sequence: CASRAKSLWTDTQYF. CDR3 nucleotides: TGTGCAAGTCGCGCTAAGAGCCTTTGGACAGATACGCAGTATTTT.